Shown below are 23 T cell receptor beta chains from a single sample sequenced in a study of T-cell memory formation after mild COVID-19. TCRdb processed the 5' RACE reads anew with MiXCR; each CDR3 protein has one entry. The repertoire holds 25,000 to 35,000 distinct CDR3 sequences, approximately 12% seen once, with roughly 15% in the top ten. The sample comprised PBMCs or a T cell subset sorted from them (not recorded which). The receptor set was obtained from an adult woman who had mild COVID-19 (a few samples of this study predate the infection). Cell type and time point are not known.

This clonotype was seen more than once but under ten times. This rearrangement joins TRBV6-2 or TRBV6-3 to TRBJ2-6; tentatively, D is TRBD2 (6 bases). V was trimmed by 8 bases and J by 4 bases, leaving 12 bases between them. CDR1 and CDR2 (germline): MNHEY, SVGEGT. This CDR3 contains 14 residues. The CDR3 region is CASGNAGGANVLTF. For the CDR3, the DNA is TGTGCCAGCGGCAATGCGGGAGGGGCCAACGTCCTGACTTTC.

This clonotype has ten or more counts. This sequence joins TRBV18 and TRBJ2-7, with D hard to call. V dropped 0 bases and J dropped 0 bases, with 9 bases sitting between them. CDR3 length equals 15 residues. Germline loops: CDR1 KGHSH, CDR2 LQKENI. In nucleotides, the CDR3 is TGTGCCAGCTCACCACCTCCCAGGTCCTCCTACGAGCAGTACTTC. It specifies CASSPPPRSSYEQYF.

This clonotype was counted at least ten times. The CDR3 reads CASSQEGKWTNTGELFF. Written as DNA, the CDR3 is TGCGCCAGCAGCCAAGAAGGAAAATGGACTAACACCGGGGAGCTGTTTTTT. The genes are TRBV4-1 and TRBJ2-2, with D tentatively TRBD2 (5 bases). V lost 0 bases to trimming and J lost 2 bases, with 13 bases between them. The CDR3 totals 17 residues. Germline V gene sequence: CDR1 MGHRA, CDR2 YSYEKL.

This clonotype was recorded many times. J is TRBJ1-4 and V is TRBV7-9; 11 bases fit TRBD1. V lost 5 bases and J lost 8; bases outside the gene matches: 4. Germline CDR1 and CDR2: SEHNR and FQNEAQ (reference sequence). The CDR3 runs to 14 residues. The CDR3, as DNA: TGTGCCAGCAGCCAAGGACAGGGGGCAGAAAAACTGTTTTTT. Translated: CASSQGQGAEKLFF.

This clonotype was seen many times. The chain combines TRBV18 with TRBJ2-3; weak D call: TRBD2 (6 bases). Germline lookup yields CDR1 KGHSH and CDR2 LQKENI. V lost 4 bases to trimming and J lost 0 bases, with 11 bases between them. The CDR3 is 15 amino acids. The chain's CDR3 is CASSLSGTSTDTQYF. Here the CDR3 DNA reads TGTGCCAGCTCACTCTCCGGGACTAGCACAGATACGCAGTATTTT. Drawing the rest from reference TRBV18 and TRBJ2-3, the complete variable domain is NAGVMQNPRHLVRRRGQEARLRCSPMKGHSHVYWYRQLPEEGLKFMVYLQKENIIDESGMPKERFSAEFPKEGPSILRIQQVVRGDSAAYFCASSLSGTSTDTQYFGPGTRLTVL.

The sample holds many counts of this clonotype. J is TRBJ2-7 and V is TRBV7-8, with D unclear. Germline V gene lookup returns CDR1 SGHVS and CDR2 FQNEAQ. This CDR3 is built from 13 residues. With 6 bases removed from V and 2 bases from J, the gap between germline ends came to 11 bases. The CDR3 loop reads CASRAGFTYEQYF. The CDR3, as DNA: TGTGCCAGCAGGGCAGGTTTCACCTACGAGCAGTACTTC.

This clonotype was counted at least ten times. The chain joins TRBV6-5 to TRBJ1-2; D unclear. The CDR3 is made up of 13 amino acids. Between the trimmed V and J ends, which lost 5 bases and 4 bases, there was a span of 11 bases. Looked up from germline, CDR1 is MNHEY and CDR2 is SVGAGI. As DNA, the CDR3 is TGTGCCAGCAGTCGCCAGGTCCTCTATGGCTACACCTTC. Translation: CASSRQVLYGYTF.

This clonotype was seen a handful of times. This chain uses TRBV10-3 with TRBJ2-5; no definite D call. The CDR3 has 14 residues. V lost 0 bases to trimming and J lost 2 bases, with 7 bases between them. Germline-derived CDR1 and CDR2 are ENHRY and SYGVKD. The CDR3 nucleotides are TGTGCCATCAGTGAGTCGCGGACGCAAGAGACCCAGTACTTC. This gives the protein CAISESRTQETQYF.

The chain couples TRBV4-3 to TRBJ2-7, with 7 bases fitting TRBD2. Trimming took 4 bases from V and 4 from J; bases not matched to a gene: 7. The CDR3 is 14 amino acids. In germline, CDR1 is LGHNA, CDR2 YSLEER. CDR3 region: CASSPSGEGYEQYF. CDR3 coding DNA: TGCGCCAGCAGCCCTAGCGGTGAAGGATACGAGCAGTACTTC.

This clonotype was recorded at least ten times. The rearrangement joins TRBV7-9 to TRBJ2-3, with D unresolved. Germline CDR1 is SEHNR and CDR2 is FQNEAQ (reference sequence). This CDR3 region has 14 residues. V shed 1 base and J shed 2 bases, with 7 bases lying between them. CDR3 bases: TGTGCCAGCAGCTTAGGCAGGCACACAGATACGCAGTATTTT. Translation gives CASSLGRHTDTQYF.

This clonotype was counted a few times. The chain combines TRBV7-6 with TRBJ2-2; no clear D gene. Between the trimmed V and J ends, which lost 7 bases and 2 bases, there was a span of 2 bases. The CDR3 runs 11 residues. Per the germline V gene, CDR1 is SGHVS and CDR2 is FNYEAQ. The CDR3 reads CASTNTGELFF. Here the CDR3 DNA reads TGTGCCAGCACCAACACCGGGGAGCTGTTTTTT.

Ten or more counts support this clonotype. The V and J genes are TRBV7-2 and TRBJ1-1; 7 bases are shared with TRBD1. Looked up from germline, CDR1 is SGHTA and CDR2 is FQGNSA. Trimming removed 3 bases from V and 3 bases from J; junction bases left unmatched: 4. The CDR3 consists of 14 residues. The CDR3, as DNA: TGTGCCAGCAGCTTCCAGGGGGGCTACACTGAAGCTTTCTTT. Translated, it gives CASSFQGGYTEAFF.

In this sample, this clonotype turned up many times. V gene TRBV25-1 combines with J gene TRBJ2-7, with D tentatively TRBD2 (7 bases). V lost 8 bases, J lost 4 bases, and 18 bases lay in between. This CDR3 is 14 amino acids long. Looked up from germline, CDR1 is MGHDK and CDR2 is SYGVNS. The CDR3 nucleotides are TGTGCCAGCGGGTTAGAAAGGGGGGGTTACGAGCAGTACTTC. Encoded protein: CASGLERGGYEQYF.

This clonotype was recorded many times. The chain recombines TRBV7-9 with TRBJ1-1; TRBD1 matches 8 bases. With 5 bases clipped from V and 6 bases from J, the junction kept 8 bases outside the gene matches. Germline assignment: CDR1 SEHNR and CDR2 FQNEAQ (reference sequence). The CDR3 has 14 residues. The CDR3, as DNA: TGTGCCAGCAGCCTTAGTGGGGGACAGGCTGAAGCTTTCTTT. This codes for CASSLSGGQAEAFF.

This clonotype was counted ten times or more. V gene TRBV12-3 or TRBV12-4 combines with J gene TRBJ1-5, with 8 bases fitting TRBD1. The CDR3 length is 14 residues. V trimming: 5 bases; J trimming: 2 bases; junction bases outside the gene matches: 2. As DNA, the CDR3 is TGTGCCAGCAGTGACAGGGGAGGCAATCAGCCCCAGCATTTT. Translating gives CASSDRGGNQPQHF.

This sequence joins TRBV16 and TRBJ1-6, with a tentative D call TRBD1 (5 bases). Germline lookup yields CDR1 KGHSY and CDR2 FQNENV. V lost 0 bases and J 8 bases, leaving 11 bases between the germline ends. This CDR3 contains 15 residues. In DNA, the CDR3 is TGTGCCAGCAGCCAATCTGGAGGGGACGATTCACCCCTCCACTTT. Its translation: CASSQSGGDDSPLHF.

This clonotype was detected many times. The CDR3 region has the DNA TGCGCCAGCAGCTCCAGTCCAGGGGACTCCTATAATTCACCCCTCCACTTT. Translating it yields CASSSSPGDSYNSPLHF. The J gene is TRBJ1-6, the V gene TRBV5-1, with a possible D match to TRBD1 (6 bases). The CDR3 is made up of 17 amino acids. V lost 3 bases and J lost 0, with 13 bases in between. Germline CDR1 reads SGHRS; CDR2 reads YFSETQ.

This clonotype showed up many times. The chain recombines TRBV9 with TRBJ1-1, with D tentatively TRBD1 (6 bases). This CDR3 contains 15 residues. Germline V gives CDR1 SGDLS, CDR2 YYNGEE. V was shortened by 6 bases and J by 4 bases, with 19 bases between the two germline ends. In DNA form, the CDR3 reads TGTGCCAGCACCACAGAAGGGGGGAGGATCACTGAAGCTTTCTTT. It yields the protein CASTTEGGRITEAFF.

This clonotype has at least ten counts. The chain joins TRBV14 to TRBJ2-1, with D perhaps assigned TRBD1 or TRBD2 (5 bases each). Germline V gene data show CDR1 as SGHDN and CDR2 as FVKESK. Trimming shortened V by 4 bases and J by 6 bases, and 10 bases separated the two germline ends. The CDR3 covers 13 residues. The CDR3 DNA is TGTGCCAGCAGCCGGGGGTACCCCAATGAGCAGTTCTTC. Protein: CASSRGYPNEQFF.

This clonotype came up many times. The CDR3 DNA reads as TGTGCCAGCAGCCCCGACAGGGTCCTCTACAATGAGCAGTTCTTC. Translated: CASSPDRVLYNEQFF. The chain employs TRBV6-2 or TRBV6-3 and TRBJ2-1; 7 bases map to TRBD1. The CDR3 runs 15 residues. V lost 6 bases, J lost 3 bases, and 8 bases stayed unmatched. Germline V gene sequence: CDR1 MNHEY, CDR2 SVGEGT.

This clonotype was counted many times. J is TRBJ2-3 and V is TRBV7-2; TRBD2 matches 9 bases. CDR3 length: 16 amino acids. Germline CDR1 reads SGHTA; CDR2 reads FQGNSA. Germline trimming cut 5 bases from V and 4 bases from J; bases unmatched to any gene: 10. The CDR3 bases are TGTGCCAGCAGCCCGGGAGGTCTAGCGGGATCAGATACGCAGTATTTT. It specifies CASSPGGLAGSDTQYF.

This clonotype appeared many times. This sequence joins TRBV15 and TRBJ2-2, with 11 nucleotides matching TRBD1. There are 14 residues in the CDR3. The ends lost 6 bases at V and 6 bases at J; junction bases unmatched: 3. The germline gives CDR1 LNHNV, CDR2 YYDKDF (reference sequence). The CDR3 reads CATRGQGEAGELFF. Written as DNA, the CDR3 is TGTGCCACCAGGGGACAGGGGGAGGCCGGGGAGCTGTTTTTT.

This clonotype has at least ten counts. The chain has TRBV2 and TRBJ2-5; D might be TRBD2 (6 bases). V was pared by 4 bases and J by 3 bases, with 9 bases between. Germline CDR1 and CDR2: SNHLY and FYNNEI. This CDR3 is 13 amino acids long. CDR3 in amino acids: CASSGDSKETQYF. In DNA, the CDR3 is TGTGCCAGCAGTGGGGACTCGAAAGAGACCCAGTACTTC.